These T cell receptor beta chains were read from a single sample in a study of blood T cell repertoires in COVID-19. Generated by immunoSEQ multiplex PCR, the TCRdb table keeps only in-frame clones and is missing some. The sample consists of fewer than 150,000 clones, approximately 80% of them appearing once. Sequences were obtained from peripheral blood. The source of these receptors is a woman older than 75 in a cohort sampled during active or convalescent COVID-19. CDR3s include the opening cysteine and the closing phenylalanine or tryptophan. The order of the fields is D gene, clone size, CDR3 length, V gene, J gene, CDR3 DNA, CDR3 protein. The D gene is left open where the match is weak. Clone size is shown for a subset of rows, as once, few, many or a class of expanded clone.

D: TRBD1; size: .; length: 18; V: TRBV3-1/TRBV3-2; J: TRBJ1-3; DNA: TGTGCCAGCAGCCACGCTCCCGGGACAGCGAGCTCTGGAAACACCATATATTTT; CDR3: CASSHAPGTASSGNTIYF
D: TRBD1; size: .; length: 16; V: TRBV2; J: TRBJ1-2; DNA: TGTGCCAGCACCCCGACAGGGATGGTGGCTAACTATGGCTACACCTTC; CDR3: CASTPTGMVANYGYTF
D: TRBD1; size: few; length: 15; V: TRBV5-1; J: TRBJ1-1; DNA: TGCGCCAGCAGCTTAGTACAGGGGGGTGTCACTGAAGCTTTCTTT; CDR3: CASSLVQGGVTEAFF
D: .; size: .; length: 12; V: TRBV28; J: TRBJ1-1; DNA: TGTGCCAGTCAGGTCGGGAACACTGAAGCTTTCTTT; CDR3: CASQVGNTEAFF
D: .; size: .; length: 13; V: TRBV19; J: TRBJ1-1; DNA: TGTGCCAGTAATGGTGGGAGGAACACTGAAGCTTTCTTT; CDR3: CASNGGRNTEAFF
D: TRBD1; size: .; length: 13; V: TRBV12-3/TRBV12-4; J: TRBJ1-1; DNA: TGTGCCTCACAGACAGGGGGATACACTGAAGCTTTCTTT; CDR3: CASQTGGYTEAFF
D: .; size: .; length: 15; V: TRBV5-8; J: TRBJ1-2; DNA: TGTGCCAGCAGCAACAGACAGGTCTTGGGCTATGGCTACACCTTC; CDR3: CASSNRQVLGYGYTF
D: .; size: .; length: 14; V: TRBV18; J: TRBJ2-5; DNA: TGTGCCAGCTCACCACAGAGAACCCAAGAGACCCAGTACTTC; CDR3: CASSPQRTQETQYF
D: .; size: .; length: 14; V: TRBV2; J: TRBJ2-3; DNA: TGTGCCAGCAGTGCAATGGTAGTGTCAGATACGCAGTATTTT; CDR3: CASSAMVVSDTQYF
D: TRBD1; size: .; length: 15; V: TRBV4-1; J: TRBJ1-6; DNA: TGCGCCAGCAGCCCACAGGGGACAGGAGATTCACCCCTCCACTTT; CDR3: CASSPQGTGDSPLHF
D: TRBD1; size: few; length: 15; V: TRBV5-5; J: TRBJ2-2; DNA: TGTGCCAGCAGCACATGGACAGGGCGGTCCGGGGAGCTGTTTTTT; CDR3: CASSTWTGRSGELFF
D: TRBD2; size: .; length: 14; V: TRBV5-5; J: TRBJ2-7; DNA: TGTGCCAGCAGCTTGGCGGGGGGGACCTACGAGCAGTACTTC; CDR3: CASSLAGGTYEQYF
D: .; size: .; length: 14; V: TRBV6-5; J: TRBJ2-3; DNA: TGTGCCAGCAGTTACTCGTCAGGGTCAGATACGCAGTATTTT; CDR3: CASSYSSGSDTQYF
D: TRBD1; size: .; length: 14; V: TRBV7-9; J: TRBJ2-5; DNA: TGTGCCAGCAGCTCAACAGGGGGATCAGAGACCCAGTACTTC; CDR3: CASSSTGGSETQYF
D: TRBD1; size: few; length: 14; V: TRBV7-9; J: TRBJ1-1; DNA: TGTGCCAGCAGACTCGGACAGGCAAGCACTGAAGCTTTCTTT; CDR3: CASRLGQASTEAFF
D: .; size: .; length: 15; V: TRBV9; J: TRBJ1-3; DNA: TGTGCCAGCAGCGTGATCCCGGGGGATGAAAACACCATATATTTT; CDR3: CASSVIPGDENTIYF
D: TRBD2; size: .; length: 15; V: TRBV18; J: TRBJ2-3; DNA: TGTGCCAGCTCACTAGCGGGGGACTCCACAGATACGCAGTATTTT; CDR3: CASSLAGDSTDTQYF
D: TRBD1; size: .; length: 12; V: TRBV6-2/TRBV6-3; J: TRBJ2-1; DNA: TGTGCCAGCAGTACGACAGGGTACGAGCAGTTCTTC; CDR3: CASSTTGYEQFF
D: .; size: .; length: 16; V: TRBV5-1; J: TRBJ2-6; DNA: TGCGCCAGCAGTGTAGGGGTCCACTCTGGGGCCAACGTCCTGACTTTC; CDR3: CASSVGVHSGANVLTF
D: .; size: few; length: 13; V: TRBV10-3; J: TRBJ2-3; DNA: TGTGCCATCAGTGAACAGGGTGCAGATACGCAGTATTTT; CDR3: CAISEQGADTQYF
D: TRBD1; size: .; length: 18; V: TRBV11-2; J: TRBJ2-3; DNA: TGTGCCAGCAGCTATAGGGGACAGGGCCCACCTCTAGCAGATACGCAGTATTTT; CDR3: CASSYRGQGPPLADTQYF
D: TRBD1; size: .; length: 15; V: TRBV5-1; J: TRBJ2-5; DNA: TGCGCCAGCAGCATAAGACAGGGGTCGGGGGAGACCCAGTACTTC; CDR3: CASSIRQGSGETQYF
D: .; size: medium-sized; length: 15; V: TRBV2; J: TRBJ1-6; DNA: TGTGCCAGCAGTTCCCGTGGGGGGGTTAATTCACCCCTCCACTTT; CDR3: CASSSRGGVNSPLHF
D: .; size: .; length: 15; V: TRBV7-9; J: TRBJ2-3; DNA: TGTGCCAGCAGCTTGGGCGAACTAGCCACAGATACGCAGTATTTT; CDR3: CASSLGELATDTQYF
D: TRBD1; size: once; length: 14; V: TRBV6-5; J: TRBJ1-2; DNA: TGTGCCAGCATCTCAGGGGGCCTTAACTATGGCTACACCTTC; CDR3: CASISGGLNYGYTF
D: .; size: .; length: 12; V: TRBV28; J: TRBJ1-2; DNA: TGTGCCAGCAGTTTGCGACATCATGGCTACACCTTC; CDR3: CASSLRHHGYTF
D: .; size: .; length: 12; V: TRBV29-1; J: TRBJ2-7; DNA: TGCAGCGTCCAATTGGAGGGGCACGAGCAGTACTTC; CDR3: CSVQLEGHEQYF
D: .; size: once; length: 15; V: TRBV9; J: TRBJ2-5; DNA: TGTGCCAGCAGCGACGGGACGGCGGGGTCAGAGACCCAGTACTTC; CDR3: CASSDGTAGSETQYF
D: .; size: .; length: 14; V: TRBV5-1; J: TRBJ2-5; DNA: TGCGCCAGCACCCGCTTCCGGGGACAAGAGACCCAGTACTTC; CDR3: CASTRFRGQETQYF
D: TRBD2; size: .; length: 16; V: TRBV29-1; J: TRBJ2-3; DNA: TGCAGCGTTGGGGGAGGGCCAGGGCGTTTTCCAGATACGCAGTATTTT; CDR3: CSVGGGPGRFPDTQYF
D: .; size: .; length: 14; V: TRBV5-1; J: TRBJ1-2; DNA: TGCGCCAGCAGCCCGGACGGGGGGGGCTATGGCTACACCTTC; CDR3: CASSPDGGGYGYTF
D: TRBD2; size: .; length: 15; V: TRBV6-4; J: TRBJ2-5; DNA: TGTGCCAGTGGGTCAGGGACTAGCGGGGACGAGACCCAGTACTTC; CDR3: CASGSGTSGDETQYF
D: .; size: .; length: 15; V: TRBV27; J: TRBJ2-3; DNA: TGTGCCAGCAGTAAAGAACCCTACTACACAGATACGCAGTATTTT; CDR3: CASSKEPYYTDTQYF
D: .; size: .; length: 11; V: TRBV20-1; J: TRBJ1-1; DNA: TGCAGTGCGCAGTTGAACACTGAAGCTTTCTTT; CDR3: CSAQLNTEAFF
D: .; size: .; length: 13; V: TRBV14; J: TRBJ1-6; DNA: TGTGCCAGCAGGCCACAGTATAATTCACCCCTCCACTTT; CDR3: CASRPQYNSPLHF
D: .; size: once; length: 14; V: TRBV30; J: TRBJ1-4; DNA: TGTGCCTGGAGTGTTTTTGGGAGAGAGCCCAAAATGTTTTTT; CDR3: CAWSVFGREPKMFF
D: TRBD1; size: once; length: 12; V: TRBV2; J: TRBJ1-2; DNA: TGTGCCAGCAGTCTAACAGGGGTTAGCTACACCTTC; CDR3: CASSLTGVSYTF
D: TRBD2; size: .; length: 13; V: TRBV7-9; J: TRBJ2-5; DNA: TGTGCCAGCAGCCGGGGGGGCCTGGAGACCCAGTACTTC; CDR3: CASSRGGLETQYF
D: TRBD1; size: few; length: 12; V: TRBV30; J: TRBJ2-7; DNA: TGTGCCACCTTACAGGGGAGCTACGAGCAGTACTTC; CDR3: CATLQGSYEQYF
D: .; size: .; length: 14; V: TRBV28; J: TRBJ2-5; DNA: TGTGCCAGCAGTTTAGGAGGCCTCCAAGAGACCCAGTACTTC; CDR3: CASSLGGLQETQYF
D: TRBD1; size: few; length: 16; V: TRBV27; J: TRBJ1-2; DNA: TGTGCCAGCAGTTCACCTCGGACAGGGGGAGGCTATGGCTACACCTTC; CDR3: CASSSPRTGGGYGYTF
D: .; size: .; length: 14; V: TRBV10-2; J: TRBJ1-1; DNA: TGCGCCAGCAGTGATTCGGCGGGGTCCACTGAAGCTTTCTTT; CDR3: CASSDSAGSTEAFF
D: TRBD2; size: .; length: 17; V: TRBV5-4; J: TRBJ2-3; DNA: TGTGCCAGCAGCGGACTAGCGGGGGGCGCGGGGGTGGATACGCAGTATTTT; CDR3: CASSGLAGGAGVDTQYF
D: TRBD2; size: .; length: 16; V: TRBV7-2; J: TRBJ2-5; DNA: TGTGCCAGCAGCCCTGGACTAGCGGGCGTCCAAGAGACCCAGTACTTC; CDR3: CASSPGLAGVQETQYF
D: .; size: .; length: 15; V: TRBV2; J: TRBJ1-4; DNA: TGTGCCAGCAGTGACCCACTCGGGATGGGTGAAAAACTGTTTTTT; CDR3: CASSDPLGMGEKLFF
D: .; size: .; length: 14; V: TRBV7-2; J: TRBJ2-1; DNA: TGTGCCAGCAGCTTAGGACCGCAGTACAGTGAGCAGTTCTTC; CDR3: CASSLGPQYSEQFF
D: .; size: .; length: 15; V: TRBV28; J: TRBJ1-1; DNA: TGTGCCAGCAGTCTGCCTGGGGGCATGAACACTGAAGCTTTCTTT; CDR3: CASSLPGGMNTEAFF
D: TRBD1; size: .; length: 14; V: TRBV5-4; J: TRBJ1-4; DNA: TGTGCCAGCAGCTCCCGGGACAGGGGTGAAAAACTGTTTTTT; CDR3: CASSSRDRGEKLFF
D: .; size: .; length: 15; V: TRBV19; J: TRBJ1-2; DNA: TGTGCCAGTATAACGACAAGCCATTCAAACTATGGCTACACCTTC; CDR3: CASITTSHSNYGYTF